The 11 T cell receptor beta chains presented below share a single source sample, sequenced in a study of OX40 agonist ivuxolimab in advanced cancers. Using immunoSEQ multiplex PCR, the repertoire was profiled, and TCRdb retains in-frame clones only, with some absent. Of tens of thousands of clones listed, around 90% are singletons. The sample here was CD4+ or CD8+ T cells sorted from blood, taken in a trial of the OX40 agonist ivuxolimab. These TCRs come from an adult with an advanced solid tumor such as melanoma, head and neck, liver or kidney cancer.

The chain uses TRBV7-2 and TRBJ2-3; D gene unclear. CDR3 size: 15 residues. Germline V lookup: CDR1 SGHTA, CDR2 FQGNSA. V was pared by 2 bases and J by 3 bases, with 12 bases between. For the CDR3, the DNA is TGTGCCAGCAGCTTAAGTTCCCTACTTACAGATACGCAGTATTTT. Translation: CASSLSSLLTDTQYF. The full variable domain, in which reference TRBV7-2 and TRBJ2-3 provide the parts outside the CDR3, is GAGVSQSPSNKVTEKGKDVELRCDPISGHTALYWYRQSLGQGLEFLIYFQGNSAPDKSGLPSDRFSAERTGGSVSTLTIQRTQQEDSAVYLCASSLSSLLTDTQYFGPGTRLTVL.

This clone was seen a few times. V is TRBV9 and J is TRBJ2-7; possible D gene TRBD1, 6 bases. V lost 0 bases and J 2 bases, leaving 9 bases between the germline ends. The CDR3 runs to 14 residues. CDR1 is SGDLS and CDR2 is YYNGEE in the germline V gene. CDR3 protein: CASSVEQGAYEQYF. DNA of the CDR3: TGTGCCAGCAGCGTAGAACAGGGCGCCTACGAGCAGTACTTC.

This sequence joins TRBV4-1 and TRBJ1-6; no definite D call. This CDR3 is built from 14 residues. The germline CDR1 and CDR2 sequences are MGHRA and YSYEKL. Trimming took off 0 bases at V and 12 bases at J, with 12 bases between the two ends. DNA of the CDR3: TGCGCCAGCAGCCAAGATCTTAAGGGAGGACCCCTCCACTTT. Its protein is CASSQDLKGGPLHF.

CDR3 loop: CASNRGESSYNEQFF. Written as DNA, the CDR3 is TGTGCCAGCAATAGAGGCGAGAGCTCCTACAATGAGCAGTTCTTC. The chain is built from TRBV28 and TRBJ2-1; no definite D call. V lost 7 bases to trimming and J lost 0 bases, with 13 bases between them. Germline V gene sequence: CDR1 MDHEN, CDR2 SYDVKM. This CDR3 comprises 15 residues.

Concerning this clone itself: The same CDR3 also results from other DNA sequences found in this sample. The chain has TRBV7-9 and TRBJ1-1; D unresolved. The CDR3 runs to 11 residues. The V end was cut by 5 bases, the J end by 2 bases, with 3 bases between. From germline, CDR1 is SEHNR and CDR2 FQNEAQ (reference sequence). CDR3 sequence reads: CASSANTEAFF. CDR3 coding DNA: TGTGCCAGCAGCGCCAACACTGAAGCTTTCTTT.

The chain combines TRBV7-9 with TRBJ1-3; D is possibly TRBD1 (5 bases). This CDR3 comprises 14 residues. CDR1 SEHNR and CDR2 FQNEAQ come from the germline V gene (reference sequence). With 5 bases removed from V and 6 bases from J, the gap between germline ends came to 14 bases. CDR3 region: CASSKWGMVNTIYF. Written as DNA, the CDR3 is TGTGCCAGCAGCAAGTGGGGGATGGTAAACACCATATATTTT.

This CDR3 is CAISEVGQPDINYGYTF. For the CDR3, the DNA is TGTGCCATCAGTGAGGTAGGACAGCCCGATATTAACTATGGCTACACCTTC. This sequence joins TRBV10-3 and TRBJ1-2, with D possibly TRBD1 on 6 matching bases. V was cut by 2 bases and J by 1 base, with 17 bases left in between. The CDR3 extends over 17 amino acids. Germline-derived CDR1 and CDR2 are ENHRY and SYGVKD.

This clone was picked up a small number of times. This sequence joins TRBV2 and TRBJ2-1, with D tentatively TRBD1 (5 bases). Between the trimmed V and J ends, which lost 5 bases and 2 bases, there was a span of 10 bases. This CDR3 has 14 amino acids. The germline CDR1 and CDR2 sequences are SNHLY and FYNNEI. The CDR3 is CASSRTLTYNEQFF. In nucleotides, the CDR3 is TGTGCCAGCAGTCGGACACTCACCTACAATGAGCAGTTCTTC.

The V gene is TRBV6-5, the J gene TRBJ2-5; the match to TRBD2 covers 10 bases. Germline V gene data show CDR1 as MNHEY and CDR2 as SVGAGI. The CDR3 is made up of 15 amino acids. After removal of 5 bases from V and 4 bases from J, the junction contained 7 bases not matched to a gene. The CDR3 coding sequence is TGTGCCAGCAGTACGCTAGCGGGAGAGGTAGAGACCCAGTACTTC. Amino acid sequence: CASSTLAGEVETQYF.

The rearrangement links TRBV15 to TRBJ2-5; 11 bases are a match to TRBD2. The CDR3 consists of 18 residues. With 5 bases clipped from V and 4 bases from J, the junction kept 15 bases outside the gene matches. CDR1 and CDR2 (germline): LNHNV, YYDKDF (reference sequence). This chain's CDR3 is CATSLRPFLAGGIETQYF. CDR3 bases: TGTGCCACCAGCCTACGGCCCTTTCTAGCGGGGGGAATAGAGACCCAGTACTTC.

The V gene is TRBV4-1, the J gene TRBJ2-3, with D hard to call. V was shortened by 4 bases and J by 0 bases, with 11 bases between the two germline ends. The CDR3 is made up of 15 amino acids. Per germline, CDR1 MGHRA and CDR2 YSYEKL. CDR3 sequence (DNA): TGCGCCAGCAGCCCCCCCTTTGGGAGCACAGATACGCAGTATTTT. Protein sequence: CASSPPFGSTDTQYF.